What follows are 28 T cell receptor beta chains derived from one specimen sequenced in a study. TCRdb re-derived calls from the RT-PCR reads in MiXCR, one entry per CDR3 protein. The table includes approximately 720,000 distinct CDR3 sequences, 14% detected once. Sequences were obtained from memory CD4+ T cells from blood. The receptors come from a female donor in good health, serving as a healthy control.

This clonotype has a handful of counts. This chain links TRBV7-6 with TRBJ2-1; 9 bases map to TRBD2. The CDR3 runs to 17 residues. Trimming took 1 base from V and 0 from J; bases not matched to a gene: 4. CDR1 and CDR2 (germline): SGHVS, FNYEAQ. The CDR3 region is CASSLGGGASSYNEQFF. The CDR3 DNA sequence: TGTGCCAGCAGCTTAGGCGGGGGGGCTAGCTCCTACAATGAGCAGTTCTTC.

The sample holds a few counts of this clonotype. The chain combines TRBV6-2 or TRBV6-3 with TRBJ1-2; D might be TRBD1 (5 bases). Trimming pared 7 bases from V and 4 bases from J, leaving 10 bases between. The CDR3 is made up of 12 amino acids. The V gene's germline CDR1 is MNHEY and CDR2 SVGEGT. The CDR3 DNA sequence: TGTGCCAGCACGGGGGACTTCTATGGCTACACCTTC. This codes for CASTGDFYGYTF.

This clonotype showed up just a few times. The genes are TRBV27 and TRBJ2-3; a weak D match, TRBD1 (5 bases). Trimming removed 3 bases from V and 2 bases from J, with 9 bases in between. Germline loops: CDR1 MNHEY, CDR2 SMNVEV (reference sequence). This CDR3 region has 14 residues. The CDR3 loop reads CASSLGRPTDTQYF. For the CDR3, the DNA is TGTGCCAGCAGTTTGGGGCGGCCCACAGATACGCAGTATTTT.

The chain joins TRBV30 to TRBJ2-3, with a tentative D call TRBD2 (5 bases). The CDR3 extends over 14 amino acids. V was trimmed by 2 bases and J by 3 bases, leaving 12 bases between them. Germline values: CDR1 GTSNPN, CDR2 SVGIG (reference sequence). In DNA, the CDR3 is TGTGCCTGGAGTTCTAGCAGCTTAACAGATACGCAGTATTTT. Its protein product is CAWSSSSLTDTQYF.

This clonotype was detected only a few times. This chain connects TRBV7-2 to TRBJ1-2; D gene unclear. The CDR3 has 14 residues. Per the germline V gene, CDR1 is SGHTA and CDR2 is FQGNSA. V was shortened by 5 bases and J by 4 bases, with 14 bases between the two germline ends. The CDR3 DNA follows: TGTGCCAGCAGCCCCCGTTTAGTCTCCTATGGCTACACCTTC. It codes for CASSPRLVSYGYTF.

The chain recombines TRBV6-1 with TRBJ1-4; TRBD1 might be the D (5 bases). V was cut by 6 bases and J by 7 bases, with 18 bases left in between. Germline lookup yields CDR1 MNHNS and CDR2 SASEGT. The CDR3 spans 15 residues. The CDR3, as DNA: TGTGCCAGCAGGCTAACCGGGGCCGCGGGTGAAAAACTGTTTTTT. Its translation is CASRLTGAAGEKLFF.

CDR3 in DNA: TGTGCCAGCAGTTACGGGGAAGGGACGGCCTACGAGCAGTACTTC. It is translated as CASSYGEGTAYEQYF. This chain joins TRBV6-2 or TRBV6-3 and TRBJ2-7, with D perhaps assigned TRBD1 or TRBD2 (5 bases each). The ends were cut back, 2 bases at V and 2 bases at J, with 13 bases in the middle. This CDR3 region has 15 residues. The germline V gene encodes CDR1 MNHEY and CDR2 SVGEGT.

The chain links TRBV5-1 to TRBJ1-1; unclear D gene. From germline, CDR1 is SGHRS and CDR2 YFSETQ. The V gene lost 2 bases and the J gene lost 2 bases, with 7 bases spanning the gap. This CDR3 spans 13 amino acids. Here the CDR3 DNA reads TGCGCCAGCAGCTTTGACACAAACACTGAAGCTTTCTTT. This codes for CASSFDTNTEAFF.

This clonotype was counted many times. V is TRBV24-1 and J is TRBJ2-6; D is uncertain. V was shortened by 5 bases and J by 0 bases, with 7 bases between the two germline ends. The CDR3 has 15 residues. The germline V gene has CDR1 KGHDR and CDR2 SFDVKD. CDR3 region: CATSAIGSGANVLTF. The CDR3 nucleotides are TGTGCCACCAGTGCGATCGGCTCTGGGGCCAACGTCCTGACTTTC.

This clonotype was counted a few times. The chain uses TRBV7-2 and TRBJ2-7, with TRBD1 identical over 7 bases. The ends lost 2 bases at V and 4 bases at J; junction bases unmatched: 8. This CDR3 is built from 15 residues. Germline CDR1 and CDR2: SGHTA and FQGNSA. The CDR3: CASSLRQGDGYEQYF. The CDR3 DNA sequence: TGTGCCAGCAGCTTAAGGCAGGGGGACGGATACGAGCAGTACTTC.

In nucleotides, the CDR3 is TGTGCCACCAGTGATTTGGGGCAGGGGTCCTACCACCTTCAAGAGACCCAGTACTTC. It yields the protein CATSDLGQGSYHLQETQYF. The chain couples TRBV24-1 to TRBJ2-5; D possibly corresponds to TRBD1 (6 bases). The CDR3 runs 19 residues. V was shortened by 0 bases and J by 2 bases, with 21 bases between the two germline ends. The germline V gene encodes CDR1 KGHDR and CDR2 SFDVKD.

In its sample, this clonotype was seen a few times. The rearrangement uses TRBV29-1 and TRBJ1-2; D call uncertain. The germline V and J ends were trimmed by 0 bases and 4 bases, with 9 bases remaining between them. The CDR3 sequence is 13 residues long. The germline gives CDR1 SQVTM, CDR2 ANQGSEA. The CDR3: CSVEDGQSYGYTF. CDR3 in DNA: TGCAGCGTTGAAGACGGGCAGAGCTATGGCTACACCTTC.

This clonotype was detected a few times. The rearrangement joins TRBV11-2 to TRBJ2-7; no clear D gene. This CDR3 comprises 14 residues. Germline V CDR1 and CDR2: SGHAT, FQNNGV. The V end lost 4 bases, the J end lost 3 bases, and 13 bases lay between the germline ends. The chain's CDR3 is CASSSNVRSYEQYF. CDR3 coding DNA: TGTGCCAGCAGCTCAAACGTCCGCAGCTACGAGCAGTACTTC.

There are many counts of this clonotype. V is TRBV29-1 and J is TRBJ1-2, with a possible D match to TRBD1 (5 bases). Trimming removed 6 bases from V and 9 bases from J, with 14 bases in between. Looked up from germline, CDR1 is SQVTM and CDR2 is ANQGSEA. There are 11 residues in the CDR3. CDR3 sequence (DNA): TGCAGCGTGGGAGGGGAGTTGAGCTACACCTTC. Translated, it gives CSVGGELSYTF.

This clonotype has only a few counts. The rearrangement links TRBV6-6 to TRBJ1-1; D possibly corresponds to TRBD1 (5 bases). V was cut by 4 bases and J by 7 bases, with 7 bases left in between. From germline, CDR1 is MNHNY and CDR2 SVGAGI (reference sequence). The CDR3 extends over 11 amino acids. CDR3: CASSSDSEAFF. Written as DNA, the CDR3 is TGTGCCAGCAGTTCTGACAGTGAAGCTTTCTTT.

This clonotype has only a few counts. The chain has TRBV5-1 and TRBJ1-3; 7 bases are a match to TRBD1. Germline V gene lookup returns CDR1 SGHRS and CDR2 YFSETQ. The CDR3 is 15 amino acids. The J segment lost 0 bases and the V segment lost 4 bases, leaving 4 bases of the junction unmatched. CDR3 amino acids: CASSMGQNSGNTIYF. The CDR3, as DNA: TGCGCCAGCAGCATGGGACAGAACTCTGGAAACACCATATATTTT.

J is TRBJ1-2 and V is TRBV10-3, with 7 bases matching TRBD1. Germline CDR1 is ENHRY and CDR2 is SYGVKD. The length of the CDR3 is 13 residues. The ends lost 5 bases at V and 0 bases at J; junction bases unmatched: 0. The CDR3 is CAISTGANYGYTF. The CDR3 DNA is TGTGCCATCAGTACAGGGGCTAACTATGGCTACACCTTC.

Regarding this clonotype: Given a much more abundant clone one base away, this may be a read error. No conserved phenylalanine or tryptophan ends this CDR3, so it is likely a read error. This sequence joins TRBV12-3 or TRBV12-4 and TRBJ1-5; D is uncertain. With 3 bases removed from V and 6 bases from J, the gap between germline ends came to 9 bases. The CDR3 has 13 amino acids. The CDR3, as DNA: TGTGCCAGCAGTTTTGGCGGGTCTCAGCCCCAGCATTTA. This sequence encodes CASSFGGSQPQHL.

This clonotype has a count of ten or more. The rearrangement links TRBV12-3 or TRBV12-4 to TRBJ2-1, with 8 nucleotides matching TRBD2. The CDR3 is 17 amino acids. J lost 5 bases, V lost 0 bases, and 9 bases had no gene match. In DNA form, the CDR3 reads TGTGCCAGCAGTTTAGCCCGGGGGACTAGAGGAAACAATGAGCAGTTCTTC. It translates to CASSLARGTRGNNEQFF.

Only a few counts were recorded for this clonotype. The chain links TRBV7-9 to TRBJ1-1; D unresolved. This CDR3 is 13 amino acids long. Trimming removed 4 bases from V and 1 base from J, with 7 bases in between. CDR1 SEHNR and CDR2 FQNEAQ come from the germline V gene (reference sequence). CDR3 in amino acids: CASSSTPNTEAFF. Written as DNA, the CDR3 is TGTGCCAGCAGCTCCACACCGAACACTGAAGCTTTCTTT.

CDR3 nucleotide sequence: TGCAGTGCTAGAGCAAAAGGGGAGTCCTACGAGCAGTACTTC. Translated, it gives CSARAKGESYEQYF. The chain couples TRBV20-1 to TRBJ2-7, with D perhaps matching TRBD1 or TRBD2 (5 bases each). The germline V gene encodes CDR1 DFQATT and CDR2 SNEGSKA (reference sequence). V was trimmed by 1 base and J by 1 base, leaving 11 bases between them. This CDR3 is 14 amino acids long.

The rearrangement joins TRBV20-1 to TRBJ1-1; TRBD1 agrees at 7 bases. The V gene's germline CDR1 is DFQATT and CDR2 SNEGSKA (reference sequence). V lost 0 bases, J lost 1 base, and 8 bases stayed unmatched. The CDR3 loop spans 16 amino acids. This CDR3 reads CSARDNGRGSNTEAFF. CDR3 DNA sequence: TGCAGTGCTAGAGATAATGGCAGGGGGTCGAACACTGAAGCTTTCTTT.

There are a few counts of this clonotype. This chain links TRBV5-1 with TRBJ1-4; TRBD1 is a possible D gene (5 bases). V lost 0 bases and J lost 5, with 8 bases in between. The CDR3 is 14 residues long. CDR1 is SGHRS and CDR2 is YFSETQ in the germline V gene. The DNA of the CDR3 is TGCGCCAGCAGCTTGGGACAGCAAAATGAAAAACTGTTTTTT. Residues: CASSLGQQNEKLFF.

This chain uses TRBV7-9 with TRBJ2-1, with 9 bases lining up with TRBD2. The J segment lost 4 bases and the V segment lost 5 bases, leaving 12 bases of the junction unmatched. The germline gives CDR1 SEHNR, CDR2 FQNEAQ (reference sequence). The CDR3 covers 17 residues. CDR3 bases: TGTGCCAGCAGCCCAGACTCGGGACTAGCACCTTACAATGAGCAGTTCTTC. Protein: CASSPDSGLAPYNEQFF.

This clonotype has a handful of counts. This chain uses TRBV12-3 or TRBV12-4 with TRBJ2-5; D unresolved. V gave up 6 bases and J gave up 7 bases, with 9 bases separating them. CDR3 size: 11 residues. Here the CDR3 reads CASSDGRTQYF. CDR3 nucleotide sequence: TGTGCCAGCAGCGATGGGCGGACCCAGTACTTC.

This clonotype has a count of ten or more. The chain is built from TRBV20-1 and TRBJ1-5; the match to TRBD1 covers 8 bases. The CDR3 is made up of 14 amino acids. Germline V gene data show CDR1 as DFQATT and CDR2 as SNEGSKA (reference sequence). With V trimmed by 5 bases and J by 4 bases, 7 bases remained unmatched. CDR3: CSALRGQENQPQHF. For the CDR3, the DNA is TGCAGTGCTCTCAGGGGGCAGGAAAATCAGCCCCAGCATTTT.

This clonotype was counted only a few times. The V gene is TRBV5-1, the J gene TRBJ1-6, with 10 nucleotides matching TRBD1. Germline V lookup: CDR1 SGHRS, CDR2 YFSETQ. The V gene end was trimmed by 4 bases and the J gene end by 9 bases; junction bases not matched to a gene: 7. The CDR3 is 15 amino acids. CDR3 sequence reads: CASSGTGVRGSPLHF. The CDR3 nucleotides are TGCGCCAGCAGCGGGACAGGGGTTCGGGGTTCACCCCTCCACTTT.

This clonotype is a singleton in its sample. The V and J genes are TRBV12-3 or TRBV12-4 and TRBJ1-1, with 7 bases matching TRBD1. The ends lost 3 bases at V and 12 bases at J; junction bases unmatched: 7. The CDR3 has 12 residues. Written as DNA, the CDR3 is TGTGCCAGCAGTTTTTCAATTAGGGGGCCTTTCTTT. This encodes CASSFSIRGPFF.